The 18 T cell receptor beta chains below come from one sample, sequenced in a study of regulatory T cells in long-lasting Graves disease. Indicated time point: persistent/refractory GD, antithyroid drugs over 5 years with positive TRAb. TCR sequences were obtained from RNA taken from PBMCs. Construction of TCR beta libraries relied on iRepertoire HTBI primers and on Arm-PCR targeting CDR3 regions. TCRdb ran MiXCR on the multiplex PCR reads and lists one entry per CDR3 protein. The data show under 500,000 distinct CDR3 sequences, with around 21% seen just once and roughly 8% held by the top ten. Sequencing was performed on peripheral blood mononuclear cells (PBMCs), taken when the disease was refractory, from a patient treated with antithyroid drugs. These receptors all come from a female donor with Graves disease.

This clonotype has at least ten counts. V gene TRBV11-2 combines with J gene TRBJ2-7, with 9 bases fitting TRBD2. Germline CDR1 SGHAT, CDR2 FQNNGV. CDR3 length: 17 amino acids. Trimming took 4 bases from V and 1 from J; bases not matched to a gene: 11. DNA for the CDR3: TGTGCCAGCAGCTCGACGCGGGTTAGCGGGAGTTCCTACGAGCAGTACTTC. Amino acids: CASSSTRVSGSSYEQYF.

This sequence joins TRBV2 and TRBJ1-5; 8 bases map to TRBD1. Germline V lookup: CDR1 SNHLY, CDR2 FYNNEI. Trimming took 6 bases from V and 3 from J; bases not matched to a gene: 10. The CDR3 runs to 16 residues. The CDR3 DNA reads TGTGCCAGCAGCCTCCCTCAGGGGGCGATCAATCAGCCCCAGCATTTT. The encoded protein is CASSLPQGAINQPQHF.

A few counts support this clonotype. This rearrangement joins TRBV18 to TRBJ2-2; D is uncertain. The CDR3 runs to 13 residues. Germline CDR1 and CDR2: KGHSH and LQKENI. The V end lost 8 bases, the J end lost 1 base, and 8 bases lay between the germline ends. The CDR3 reads CASPMGNTGELFF. Here the CDR3 DNA reads TGTGCCAGCCCAATGGGGAACACCGGGGAGCTGTTTTTT.

The chain recombines TRBV6-9 with TRBJ2-2, with 7 bases aligning to TRBD2. V lost 3 bases and J lost 0; bases outside the gene matches: 10. CDR1 is MNHGY and CDR2 is SVAAGI in the germline V gene. The CDR3 covers 18 residues. As DNA, the CDR3 is TGTGCCAGCAGTTACTCCTCCCCGGGGACTACGAACACCGGGGAGCTGTTTTTT. This gives the protein CASSYSSPGTTNTGELFF.

This clonotype was recorded many times. This chain connects TRBV10-2 to TRBJ2-7, with TRBD2 identical over 13 bases. V gave up 1 base and J gave up 4 bases; unmatched junction bases: 4. Germline loops: CDR1 WSHSY, CDR2 SAAADI. This CDR3 has 16 residues. CDR3 in amino acids: CASSEWGGLAGYEQYF. Written as DNA, the CDR3 is TGCGCCAGCAGTGAGTGGGGGGGACTAGCGGGATACGAGCAGTACTTC.

A note on this clonotype: At one end, the junction sequence differs from germline, possibly due to a read error. The V call is TRBV5-1, the J call TRBJ1-4; a possible D gene is TRBD1 (6 bases). The CDR3 has 17 amino acids. Germline CDR1 reads SGHRS; CDR2 reads YFSETQ. The CDR3 region has the DNA TGCGCCAGCAGCTCACACAGGGCCGGTCAGACAAATGGAAAACTGTTTTTT. It specifies CASSSHRAGQTNGKLFF.

In this sample, this clonotype turned up many times. J is TRBJ2-7 and V is TRBV28; TRBD2 matches at 11 bases. The germline CDR1 and CDR2 sequences are MDHEN and SYDVKM. The CDR3 is 15 residues long. V shed 4 bases, J shed 6 bases, and the junction held 8 bases outside the gene matches. Here the CDR3 reads CASSSDPSGRFEQYF. CDR3 in DNA: TGTGCCAGCAGTTCCGACCCTAGCGGGAGGTTCGAGCAGTACTTC.

This clonotype came up a few times. The chain couples TRBV6-2 or TRBV6-3 to TRBJ2-1, with 8 positions matching TRBD2. This CDR3 is 14 amino acids long. The germline gives CDR1 MNHEY, CDR2 SVGEGT. The trim removed 6 bases at V and 10 bases at J, leaving 11 bases unmatched. CDR3 region: CASRLAGAPLEQFF. The CDR3 DNA reads as TGTGCCAGCAGGCTAGCGGGCGCCCCCCTCGAGCAGTTCTTC.

This clonotype was observed many times. The chain is built from TRBV3-1 and TRBJ2-5; unclear D gene. V lost 6 bases, J lost 5 bases, and 7 bases lay in between. CDR3 length equals 11 residues. Per the germline V gene, CDR1 is LGHDT and CDR2 is YNNKEL (reference sequence). The CDR3 nucleotides read TGTGCCAGCAGTCATACCGAGACCCAGTACTTC. This gives the protein CASSHTETQYF.

The V gene is TRBV5-5, the J gene TRBJ2-7; 8 bases are a match to TRBD2. CDR1 is SGHKS and CDR2 is YYEKEE in the germline V gene (reference sequence). The CDR3 is 17 residues long. With V trimmed by 0 bases and J by 0 bases, 8 bases remained unmatched. This CDR3 reads CASSLVPTSGVSYEQYF. CDR3 sequence (DNA): TGTGCCAGCAGCTTGGTCCCTACTAGCGGTGTCTCCTACGAGCAGTACTTC.

This clonotype was recorded many times. This chain uses TRBV7-9 with TRBJ2-5, with no clear D. This CDR3 contains 15 residues. Per the germline V gene, CDR1 is SEHNR and CDR2 is FQNEAQ (reference sequence). The V gene lost 2 bases and the J gene lost 2 bases, with 12 bases spanning the gap. The CDR3 sequence: CASSLIGGEQETQYF. As DNA, the CDR3 is TGTGCCAGCAGCTTAATAGGTGGAGAACAAGAGACCCAGTACTTC. The whole variable domain, filled in from reference TRBV7-9 and TRBJ2-5, reads DTGVSQNPRHKITKRGQNVTFRCDPISEHNRLYWYRQTLGQGPEFLTYFQNEAQLEKSRLLSDRFSAERPKGSFSTLEIQRTEQGDSAMYLCASSLIGGEQETQYFGPGTRLLVL.

The DNA for the CDR3 is TGTGCCAGCAGTGCGACTAGCGGGAGGTTTTACGAGCAGTACTTC. Protein sequence: CASSATSGRFYEQYF. The V and J genes are TRBV6-1 and TRBJ2-7; 13 positions match TRBD2. CDR1 and CDR2 from the germline V gene are MNHNS and SASEGT. This CDR3 comprises 15 residues. V trimming: 4 bases; J trimming: 4 bases; junction bases outside the gene matches: 4.

This rearrangement joins TRBV10-3 to TRBJ2-7, with TRBD1 matching over 10 bases. This CDR3 has 15 amino acids. V was pared by 5 bases and J by 7 bases, with 11 bases of the junction left unmatched. CDR1 and CDR2 (germline): ENHRY, SYGVKD. The CDR3 region is CAISPVRDRGREQYF. The CDR3 DNA sequence: TGTGCCATCAGTCCCGTCCGGGACAGGGGACGAGAGCAGTACTTC.

This clonotype was seen a few times. A much bigger clone sits one base away, suggesting this may be a read error. This sequence joins TRBV28 and TRBJ2-5; the D gene is possibly TRBD2 (5 bases). Trimming shortened V by 3 bases and J by 7 bases, and 12 bases separated the two germline ends. This CDR3 region has 13 residues. Germline lookup yields CDR1 MDHEN and CDR2 SYDVKM. In DNA form, the CDR3 reads TGTGCCAGCAGTTTTTTGGGAGTAGCGACCCAGTACTTC. Its protein is CASSFLGVATQYF.

This clonotype was detected only a few times. V and J are TRBV29-1 and TRBJ1-2; D remains ambiguous. Deletions cut 5 bases from V and 4 bases from J, with 14 bases between. The CDR3 is 13 residues long. The V gene's germline CDR1 is SQVTM and CDR2 ANQGSEA. CDR3 DNA: TGCAGCGTTCCAGTTGCCCGGGGCTATGGCTACACCTTC. Amino acid sequence: CSVPVARGYGYTF.

This clonotype was found many times. The chain joins TRBV28 to TRBJ2-5; possible D gene TRBD1, 5 bases. CDR1 and CDR2 from the germline V gene are MDHEN and SYDVKM. This CDR3 spans 8 amino acids. DNA of the CDR3: TGTGGGGGCGAGACCCAGTACTTC. It encodes CGGETQYF.

Ten or more counts support this clonotype. The genes are TRBV6-1 and TRBJ1-5, with a tentative D call TRBD1 (6 bases). CDR1 and CDR2 from the germline V gene are MNHNS and SASEGT. The CDR3 runs 14 residues. V lost 5 bases and J lost 4, with 12 bases in between. The CDR3: CASSRGQTNQPQHF. Here the CDR3 DNA reads TGTGCCAGCAGTCGCGGACAGACTAATCAGCCCCAGCATTTT.

This chain uses TRBV12-3 or TRBV12-4 with TRBJ2-7, with D possibly TRBD2 on 5 matching bases. This CDR3 has 16 residues. V lost 4 bases, J lost 5 bases, and 21 bases lay in between. In DNA, the CDR3 is TGTGCCAGCAGTTCGTCGGCCCTACCGGTGGAGGACGAGCAGTACTTC. It yields the protein CASSSSALPVEDEQYF.